These T cell receptor beta chains were read from a single sample in a study of cytomegalovirus exposure and HLA in healthy donors. TCRdb's table, derived via immunoSEQ multiplex PCR, lists solely in-frame clones and lacks some. This table holds over 250,000 clones, about 86% found once. The sequenced sample consisted of PBMCs. These receptor sequences come from a woman in her late teens or twenties in good health and CMV-seronegative. CDR3s include the opening cysteine and the closing phenylalanine or tryptophan. A D gene is named only where the DNA matches it firmly. Size values are once, few and many counts, or a class for expanded clones, and some rows have none.

j_gene: TRBJ1-2
abundance: -
v_gene: TRBV5-4
d_gene: -
CDR3nt: TGTGCCAGCAGCTCAGGGCAGGGGAGCTATGGCTACACCTTC
CDR3aa: CASSSGQGSYGYTF

j_gene: TRBJ2-3
abundance: -
v_gene: TRBV18
d_gene: -
CDR3nt: TGTGCCAGCTCACCACCCTATAGCACAGATACGCAGTATTTT
CDR3aa: CASSPPYSTDTQYF

j_gene: TRBJ1-3
abundance: once
v_gene: TRBV29-1
d_gene: TRBD1
CDR3nt: TGCAGCGTGGGACAGGGGACCTCCTCTGGAAACACCATATATTTT
CDR3aa: CSVGQGTSSGNTIYF

j_gene: TRBJ1-5
abundance: -
v_gene: TRBV2
d_gene: -
CDR3nt: TGTGCCAGCAGTGAGGGGGGAATGCGCAATCAGCCCCAGCATTTT
CDR3aa: CASSEGGMRNQPQHF

j_gene: TRBJ1-1
abundance: -
v_gene: TRBV30
d_gene: -
CDR3nt: TGTGCCTGGAGTGGGGCCCCAGAAGCTTTCTTT
CDR3aa: CAWSGAPEAFF

j_gene: TRBJ1-2
abundance: -
v_gene: TRBV5-1
d_gene: TRBD1
CDR3nt: TGCGCCAGCAGCTTGGGAACTTCCGGGACAGGGGACGGCTACACCTTC
CDR3aa: CASSLGTSGTGDGYTF

j_gene: TRBJ2-1
abundance: -
v_gene: TRBV2
d_gene: TRBD2
CDR3nt: TGTGCCAGCCCGAGGGAGGGATACAATGAGCAGTTCTTC
CDR3aa: CASPREGYNEQFF

j_gene: TRBJ2-7
abundance: -
v_gene: TRBV11-1
d_gene: -
CDR3nt: TGTGCCAGCAGCCCGCCCGGGTGGTTGCGTTACGAGCAGTACTTC
CDR3aa: CASSPPGWLRYEQYF

j_gene: TRBJ1-2
abundance: few
v_gene: TRBV6-5
d_gene: -
CDR3nt: TGTGCCAGCAGATACACGGAGAACTATGGCTACACCTTC
CDR3aa: CASRYTENYGYTF

j_gene: TRBJ2-2
abundance: -
v_gene: TRBV10-1
d_gene: -
CDR3nt: TGCGCCAGCAGTGATCCAGGGTCGAACACCGGGGAGCTGTTTTTT
CDR3aa: CASSDPGSNTGELFF

j_gene: TRBJ1-2
abundance: -
v_gene: TRBV27
d_gene: -
CDR3nt: TGTGCCAGCAGGCATACAGGGTCTGCCTATGGCTACACCTTC
CDR3aa: CASRHTGSAYGYTF

j_gene: TRBJ2-1
abundance: -
v_gene: TRBV29-1
d_gene: -
CDR3nt: TGCAGCGTCACTCAACGGGGGAGCAAGTTCTTC
CDR3aa: CSVTQRGSKFF

j_gene: TRBJ1-4
abundance: -
v_gene: TRBV14
d_gene: -
CDR3nt: TGTGCCAGCAGCCTGTACCCAGTTGCAACTAATGAAAAACTGTTTTTT
CDR3aa: CASSLYPVATNEKLFF

j_gene: TRBJ2-7
abundance: -
v_gene: TRBV6-5
d_gene: -
CDR3nt: TGTGCCAGCAGTTACATGCCGGGAGTAGACTACGAGCAGTACTTC
CDR3aa: CASSYMPGVDYEQYF

j_gene: TRBJ1-5
abundance: -
v_gene: TRBV14
d_gene: -
CDR3nt: TGTGCCAGCAGCCCTAATAGCAATCAGCCCCAGCATTTT
CDR3aa: CASSPNSNQPQHF

j_gene: TRBJ2-7
abundance: -
v_gene: TRBV10-1
d_gene: TRBD1
CDR3nt: TGCGCCAGCAGTCCGGGACAGAGCTACGAGCAGTACTTC
CDR3aa: CASSPGQSYEQYF

j_gene: TRBJ2-1
abundance: -
v_gene: TRBV29-1
d_gene: -
CDR3nt: TGCAGCGTTCACGGGAGCTCCTACAATGAGCAGTTCTTC
CDR3aa: CSVHGSSYNEQFF

j_gene: TRBJ1-1
abundance: -
v_gene: TRBV6-5
d_gene: TRBD1
CDR3nt: TGTGCCAGCAGTTACCGGACAGGACGGACTGAAGCTTTCTTT
CDR3aa: CASSYRTGRTEAFF

j_gene: TRBJ2-4
abundance: -
v_gene: TRBV27
d_gene: TRBD2
CDR3nt: TGTGCCAGCAGCGGACTAGCGGGGGGGGAGAACATTCAGTACTTC
CDR3aa: CASSGLAGGENIQYF

j_gene: TRBJ2-7
abundance: -
v_gene: TRBV29-1
d_gene: TRBD1
CDR3nt: TGCAGCGTTGTAAGACAGGGGGCCTACGAGCAGTACTTC
CDR3aa: CSVVRQGAYEQYF

j_gene: TRBJ1-2
abundance: -
v_gene: TRBV10-3
d_gene: -
CDR3nt: TGTGCCATCAGTGACCATAATGAGGCCAGGGGAGAACGAGGACCTAACTATGGCTACACCTTC
CDR3aa: CAISDHNEARGERGPNYGYTF

j_gene: TRBJ1-3
abundance: -
v_gene: TRBV2
d_gene: TRBD1
CDR3nt: TGTGCCAGCAGAGGAGGGGGCGGACGCTCTGGAAACACCATATATTTT
CDR3aa: CASRGGGGRSGNTIYF

j_gene: TRBJ1-2
abundance: -
v_gene: TRBV7-9
d_gene: TRBD1
CDR3nt: TGTGCCAGCAGCGAAACGACAGGGTTGTATGGCTACACCTTC
CDR3aa: CASSETTGLYGYTF

j_gene: TRBJ1-2
abundance: -
v_gene: TRBV5-6
d_gene: -
CDR3nt: TGTGCCAGCAGCTTTATTAACAGAGCCCATGGCTACACCTTC
CDR3aa: CASSFINRAHGYTF

j_gene: TRBJ2-7
abundance: -
v_gene: TRBV5-6
d_gene: -
CDR3nt: TGTGCCAGCAGCCTGGGGCAATACGAGCAGTACTTC
CDR3aa: CASSLGQYEQYF

j_gene: TRBJ2-2
abundance: -
v_gene: TRBV29-1
d_gene: -
CDR3nt: TGCAGCGTTCAGCAGGCGAACACCGGGGAGCTGTTTTTT
CDR3aa: CSVQQANTGELFF

j_gene: TRBJ2-3
abundance: once
v_gene: TRBV11-2
d_gene: -
CDR3nt: TGTGCCAGCAGCTGGGGCGGGGCAGATACGCAGTATTTT
CDR3aa: CASSWGGADTQYF

j_gene: TRBJ2-1
abundance: -
v_gene: TRBV5-4
d_gene: -
CDR3nt: TGTGCCAGCAGCTTGGACTACCTGAGCTCCTACAATGAGCAGTTCTTC
CDR3aa: CASSLDYLSSYNEQFF

j_gene: TRBJ1-2
abundance: -
v_gene: TRBV13
d_gene: -
CDR3nt: TGTGCCAGCAGCTTACAGGCCTATGGCTACACCTTC
CDR3aa: CASSLQAYGYTF

j_gene: TRBJ2-7
abundance: -
v_gene: TRBV6-1
d_gene: TRBD2
CDR3nt: TGTGCCAGCAGTCGGACTAGCGGGAGAGAATACGAGCAGTACTTC
CDR3aa: CASSRTSGREYEQYF

j_gene: TRBJ2-5
abundance: -
v_gene: TRBV2
d_gene: TRBD2
CDR3nt: TGTGCCAGCAGTGGGTCCATAGCGGGGCCCCAAGAGACCCAGTACTTC
CDR3aa: CASSGSIAGPQETQYF

j_gene: TRBJ2-6
abundance: -
v_gene: TRBV11-3
d_gene: -
CDR3nt: TGTGCCAGCAGCCCCTCAGCTGGGGCCAACGTCCTGACTTTC
CDR3aa: CASSPSAGANVLTF

j_gene: TRBJ2-7
abundance: -
v_gene: TRBV7-2
d_gene: -
CDR3nt: TGTGCCAGCAGCTTACAGGGGATGGGCGAGCAGTACTTC
CDR3aa: CASSLQGMGEQYF

j_gene: TRBJ2-1
abundance: -
v_gene: TRBV2
d_gene: TRBD2
CDR3nt: TGTGCCAGCAGAGAGGGGCGGGGGGAGCAGGAGCAGTTCTTC
CDR3aa: CASREGRGEQEQFF

j_gene: TRBJ2-7
abundance: -
v_gene: TRBV30
d_gene: -
CDR3nt: TGTGCCTGGAGGTTGGGGGGTTCTTCCTACGAGCAGTACTTC
CDR3aa: CAWRLGGSSYEQYF

j_gene: TRBJ2-1
abundance: -
v_gene: TRBV27
d_gene: -
CDR3nt: TGTGCCAGCAGTTTTACGCTCAGGGGCATCTACAATGAGCAGTTCTTC
CDR3aa: CASSFTLRGIYNEQFF

j_gene: TRBJ1-1
abundance: -
v_gene: TRBV7-6
d_gene: -
CDR3nt: TGTGCCAGCAGCTTACCCGGGGGCACTGAAGCTTTCTTT
CDR3aa: CASSLPGGTEAFF

j_gene: TRBJ2-1
abundance: -
v_gene: TRBV27
d_gene: -
CDR3nt: TGTGCCAGCAGTTTTCGCGGGGGCGCCTACAATGAGCAGTTCTTC
CDR3aa: CASSFRGGAYNEQFF

j_gene: TRBJ1-5
abundance: -
v_gene: TRBV7-2
d_gene: TRBD1
CDR3nt: TGTGCCAGCAGCACCCGACAGGGGAATCAGCCCCAGCATTTT
CDR3aa: CASSTRQGNQPQHF

j_gene: TRBJ1-2
abundance: -
v_gene: TRBV6-1
d_gene: -
CDR3nt: TGTGCCAGCAGCCCTTCACAGGGCGATGGCTACACCTTC
CDR3aa: CASSPSQGDGYTF

j_gene: TRBJ2-7
abundance: few
v_gene: TRBV2
d_gene: TRBD1
CDR3nt: TGTGCCAGGGGGACAGGGCCCCTCGAGCAGTACTTC
CDR3aa: CARGTGPLEQYF

j_gene: TRBJ2-1
abundance: -
v_gene: TRBV10-1
d_gene: TRBD1
CDR3nt: TGCGCCAGCAGTGAGTCGAAGGGGACAGGTCCGGAGGAGCAGTTCTTC
CDR3aa: CASSESKGTGPEEQFF

j_gene: TRBJ2-3
abundance: -
v_gene: TRBV13
d_gene: -
CDR3nt: TGTGCCAGCAGCTGGTGGACGGGGGGCGGCACAGATACGCAGTATTTT
CDR3aa: CASSWWTGGGTDTQYF

j_gene: TRBJ1-5
abundance: -
v_gene: TRBV6-1
d_gene: -
CDR3nt: TGTGCCAGCACCGAGGGTAGGAATCAGCCCCAGCATTTT
CDR3aa: CASTEGRNQPQHF

j_gene: TRBJ2-7
abundance: -
v_gene: TRBV9
d_gene: -
CDR3nt: TGTGCCAGCAGCGTAGTGGCAGATTCCTACGAGCAGTACTTC
CDR3aa: CASSVVADSYEQYF

j_gene: TRBJ2-3
abundance: -
v_gene: TRBV11-2
d_gene: TRBD2
CDR3nt: TGTGCCAGCAGGCGAAAGCGGGGGAAGGAGGGTACGCAGTATTTT
CDR3aa: CASRRKRGKEGTQYF

j_gene: TRBJ1-1
abundance: -
v_gene: TRBV7-9
d_gene: -
CDR3nt: TGTGCCAGCAGCTTAGTAGAAGCTTTCTTT
CDR3aa: CASSLVEAFF